Shown below are 14 T cell receptor beta chains from a single sample sequenced in a study of cytomegalovirus exposure and HLA in healthy donors. Assay used: immunoSEQ multiplex PCR; TCRdb lists only in-frame clones, some missing. The sample contains 110,000 to 150,000 clones, 80% to 90% of which appear only once. Sequenced material: PBMCs. These receptors originate from a young woman in good health and CMV-seropositive.

V gene TRBV9 combines with J gene TRBJ2-7, with 8 bases matching TRBD2. The CDR3 has 17 amino acids. Germline CDR1 reads SGDLS; CDR2 reads YYNGEE. V lost 7 bases and J lost 8; bases outside the gene matches: 23. This CDR3 is CASSERNEVAGSGKQYF. CDR3 DNA: TGTGCCAGCTCCGAGCGGAACGAGGTAGCGGGATCGGGCAAGCAGTACTTC. Drawing the rest from reference TRBV9 and TRBJ2-7, the complete variable domain is DSGVTQTPKHLITATGQRVTLRCSPRSGDLSVYWYQQSLDQGLQFLIQYYNGEERAKGNILERFSAQQFPDLHSELNLSSLELGDSALYFCASSERNEVAGSGKQYFGPGTRLTVT.

The chain combines TRBV2 with TRBJ2-3; no clear D gene. The germline V gene has CDR1 SNHLY and CDR2 FYNNEI. The V end lost 7 bases, the J end lost 0 bases, and 8 bases lay between the germline ends. The CDR3 has 13 residues. The DNA of the CDR3 is TGTGCCAGCACGAGAGTGAGCACAGATACGCAGTATTTT. This translates into CASTRVSTDTQYF.

The CDR3 region is CASSAGTGSYEQYF. The CDR3 region has the DNA TGTGCCAGCAGTGCCGGGACAGGGTCCTACGAGCAGTACTTC. V usage is TRBV27 and J usage is TRBJ2-7; 9 nucleotides match TRBD1. Per germline, CDR1 MNHEY and CDR2 SMNVEV (reference sequence). The V and J ends lost 5 bases and 1 base, in that order; junction bases with no gene match: 3. The CDR3 has 14 residues.

The chain uses TRBV11-2 and TRBJ2-2; TRBD1 aligns across 10 bases. This CDR3 has 16 amino acids. Per germline, CDR1 SGHAT and CDR2 FQNNGV. Trimming cost V 0 bases and J 5 bases; bases outside gene matches: 3. The DNA for the CDR3 is TGTGCCAGCAGCTTAGAGCGGGACAGGGGAACCGGGGAGCTGTTTTTT. This encodes CASSLERDRGTGELFF.

The chain recombines TRBV6-5 with TRBJ2-3; D is perhaps TRBD2 (6 bases). CDR1 and CDR2 from the germline V gene are MNHEY and SVGAGI. Trimming stripped 2 bases from V and 1 base from J, with 10 bases between. This CDR3 is 15 amino acids long. The DNA of the CDR3 is TGTGCCAGCAGTTACGTGACGGGGGGCACAGATACGCAGTATTTT. Protein product: CASSYVTGGTDTQYF.

The chain is built from TRBV18 and TRBJ2-2; 8 nucleotides match TRBD2. Trimming cost V 3 bases and J 4 bases; bases outside gene matches: 7. CDR3 length equals 16 residues. Per the germline V gene, CDR1 is KGHSH and CDR2 is LQKENI. The CDR3 DNA reads TGTGCCAGCTCACCCCCCGGGACTAGGGTCACCGGGGAGCTGTTTTTT. Translation: CASSPPGTRVTGELFF. Filled out from reference TRBV18 and TRBJ2-2, the complete variable domain reads NAGVMQNPRHLVRRRGQEARLRCSPMKGHSHVYWYRQLPEEGLKFMVYLQKENIIDESGMPKERFSAEFPKEGPSILRIQQVVRGDSAAYFCASSPPGTRVTGELFFGEGSRLTVL.

This chain connects TRBV6-6 to TRBJ1-2; TRBD1 matches 7 bases. Germline lookup yields CDR1 MNHNY and CDR2 SVGAGI (reference sequence). CDR3 length: 13 amino acids. V shed 0 bases, J shed 8 bases, and the junction held 3 bases outside the gene matches. The CDR3 loop is CASSYSQGSGYTF. The CDR3 DNA sequence: TGTGCCAGCAGTTACTCACAGGGGAGCGGCTACACCTTC.

V gene TRBV28 combines with J gene TRBJ1-1; no definite D call. The CDR3 is made up of 14 amino acids. The germline gives CDR1 MDHEN, CDR2 SYDVKM. Trimming left V 1 base short and J 4 bases short, with 10 bases between. In DNA, the CDR3 is TGTGCCAGCAGTTTATTCAGCGTAGGCACTGAAGCTTTCTTT. This sequence encodes CASSLFSVGTEAFF.

V usage is TRBV5-1 and J usage is TRBJ2-1; 9 nucleotides match TRBD1. J lost 1 base, V lost 2 bases, and 4 bases had no gene match. This CDR3 is 16 amino acids long. Germline V lookup: CDR1 SGHRS, CDR2 YFSETQ. The CDR3 here is CASSLAGQGSYNEQFF. CDR3 DNA: TGCGCCAGCAGCTTAGCTGGACAGGGGTCCTACAATGAGCAGTTCTTC.

The genes are TRBV27 and TRBJ1-5, with D perhaps matching TRBD1 (6 bases). The germline V and J ends were trimmed by 6 bases and 2 bases, with 14 bases remaining between them. The V gene's germline CDR1 is MNHEY and CDR2 SMNVEV (reference sequence). The CDR3 runs 15 residues. CDR3 sequence (DNA): TGTGCCAGCAGCCCACAGGGTCTCGGCAATCAGCCCCAGCATTTT. This sequence encodes CASSPQGLGNQPQHF.

Here the CDR3 reads CASSGGAGATYEQYF. The CDR3 bases are TGTGCCAGCAGTGGGGGGGCGGGAGCAACCTACGAGCAGTACTTC. The chain couples TRBV2 to TRBJ2-7; D might be TRBD2 (7 bases). The CDR3 has 15 residues. The germline V gene has CDR1 SNHLY and CDR2 FYNNEI. V was cut by 4 bases and J by 2 bases, with 15 bases left in between.

This chain links TRBV10-2 with TRBJ2-4; maybe TRBD2 (5 bases). CDR1 and CDR2 from the germline V gene are WSHSY and SAAADI. The V end lost 8 bases, the J end lost 5 bases, and 13 bases lay between the germline ends. This CDR3 has 13 residues. The CDR3 bases are TGCGCCAGCTGCCGGACTTTCCAAAACATTCAGTACTTC. Translated: CASCRTFQNIQYF.

This chain connects TRBV13 to TRBJ1-3; D might be TRBD1 (5 bases). Germline CDR1 reads PRHDT; CDR2 reads FYEKMQ (reference sequence). The V and J ends lost 2 bases and 3 bases respectively, with 8 bases between them. The CDR3 totals 14 residues. The CDR3 nucleotides read TGTGCCAGCAGCTTAAGGCAGGGTGGAAACACCATATATTTT. Amino acid sequence: CASSLRQGGNTIYF.

V usage is TRBV2 and J usage is TRBJ1-2; TRBD1 might be the D (6 bases). Germline CDR1 is SNHLY and CDR2 is FYNNEI. This CDR3 region has 13 residues. Trimming shortened V by 4 bases and J by 4 bases, and 10 bases separated the two germline ends. CDR3 protein: CASSVRTAYGYTF. In nucleotides, the CDR3 is TGTGCCAGCAGTGTCCGGACAGCCTATGGCTACACCTTC.